The present T cell receptor beta chain was sequenced within a study of patients and donors after allogeneic stem cell transplantation. The CDR3 totals 17 residues. From germline, CDR1 is DFQATT and CDR2 SNEGSKA (reference sequence). Between the trimmed V and J ends, which lost 0 bases and 0 bases, there was a span of 14 bases. TCRdb fed the RT-PCR reads into MiXCR, producing one record per CDR3 protein. Of roughly 200,000 distinct CDR3 sequences in the sample, 38% were seen once. What was sequenced was blood, either unsorted or a sorted T cell fraction (not recorded which). The rearrangement joins TRBV20-1 to TRBJ1-4, with no clear D. This TCR came from a human donor who was either an allogeneic HSCT recipient or a stem cell or donor lymphocyte infusion donor (not recorded which). It is not recorded whose cells these are; they may come from a transplant donor. The CDR3 region has the DNA TGCAGTGCTAGAGATTGGCAACAGCCTGCAACTAATGAAAAACTGTTTTTT. This gives the protein CSARDWQQPATNEKLFF.